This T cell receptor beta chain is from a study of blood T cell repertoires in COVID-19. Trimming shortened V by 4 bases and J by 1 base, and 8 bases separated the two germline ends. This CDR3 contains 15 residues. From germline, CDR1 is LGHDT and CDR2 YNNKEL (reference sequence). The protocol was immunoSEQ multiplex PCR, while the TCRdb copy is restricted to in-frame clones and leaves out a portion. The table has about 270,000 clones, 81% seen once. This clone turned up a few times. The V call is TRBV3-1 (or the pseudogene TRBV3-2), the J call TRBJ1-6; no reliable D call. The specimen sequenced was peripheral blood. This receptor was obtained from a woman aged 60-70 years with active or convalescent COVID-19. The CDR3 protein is CASSRRRSYNSPLHF. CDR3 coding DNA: TGTGCCAGCAGCCGGAGGAGGTCCTATAATTCACCCCTCCACTTT.